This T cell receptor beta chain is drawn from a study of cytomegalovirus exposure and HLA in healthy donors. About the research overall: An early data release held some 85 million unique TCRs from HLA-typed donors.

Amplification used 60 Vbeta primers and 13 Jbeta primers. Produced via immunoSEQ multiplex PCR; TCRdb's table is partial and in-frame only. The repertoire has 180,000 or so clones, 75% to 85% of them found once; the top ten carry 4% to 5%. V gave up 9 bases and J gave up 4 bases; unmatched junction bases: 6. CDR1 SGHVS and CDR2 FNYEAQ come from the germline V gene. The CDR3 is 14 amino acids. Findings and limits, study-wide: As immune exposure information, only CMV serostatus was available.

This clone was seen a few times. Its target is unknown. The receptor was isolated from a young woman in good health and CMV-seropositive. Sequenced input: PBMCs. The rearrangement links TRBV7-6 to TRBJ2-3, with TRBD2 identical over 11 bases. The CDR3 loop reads CARTSGGGSDTQYF. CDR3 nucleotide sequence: TGTGCCAGAACTAGCGGGGGTGGGTCAGATACGCAGTATTTT.